Presented here are 28 T cell receptor beta chains from one specimen sequenced in a study of Graves' ophthalmopathy and Graves' hyperthyroidism. The authors amplified TCR beta CDR3 regions from RNA transcripts. Second-round multiplex PCR came after first-round RT-PCR with HTBI primers. MiXCR, run by TCRdb on the multiplex PCR reads, gives a single entry per CDR3 protein. The repertoire holds about 590,000 distinct CDR3 sequences, with about 35% as singletons. Sequenced material: peripheral blood or thyroid tissue (not recorded which). All receptors derive from an adult man with Graves' hyperthyroidism.

As for this clonotype: One base away lies a much larger clone, so this may be a sequencing read error. The genes are TRBV4-1 and TRBJ1-3, with unresolved D. The CDR3 totals 15 residues. Per germline, CDR1 MGHRA and CDR2 YSYEKL. Trimming cost V 1 base and J 0 bases, with 7 bases left between them. The CDR3 DNA sequence: TGCGCCAGCAGCCAAGGGATGCACTCTGGAAACACCATATATTTT. As protein: CASSQGMHSGNTIYF.

This clonotype has ten or more counts. This chain connects TRBV25-1 to TRBJ1-2; D is perhaps TRBD1 (5 bases). Germline V gene lookup returns CDR1 MGHDK and CDR2 SYGVNS. CDR3 length: 13 residues. The V end was cut by 8 bases, the J end by 8 bases, with 18 bases between. CDR3 sequence reads: CASSRHQWDGYTF. Here the CDR3 DNA reads TGTGCCAGCTCCCGACATCAGTGGGACGGCTACACCTTC.

There are a few counts of this clonotype. The chain employs TRBV9 and TRBJ1-2; D uncertain. Trimming pared 4 bases from V and 4 bases from J, leaving 17 bases between. The V gene's germline CDR1 is SGDLS and CDR2 YYNGEE. The CDR3 loop spans 15 amino acids. CDR3 in amino acids: CASSQDQSRSYGYTF. The CDR3 nucleotides are TGTGCCAGCAGCCAAGATCAATCCAGGTCCTATGGCTACACCTTC.

This clonotype was seen a few times. The chain employs TRBV5-4 and TRBJ1-2; D is uncertain. Germline V gene sequence: CDR1 SGHNT, CDR2 YYREEE (reference sequence). This CDR3 is 13 amino acids long. Between the trimmed V and J ends, which lost 4 bases and 4 bases, there was a span of 11 bases. The CDR3 spells CASSPSRTYGYTF. CDR3 DNA: TGTGCCAGCAGCCCCAGTAGGACCTATGGCTACACCTTC.

V usage is TRBV24-1 and J usage is TRBJ2-5; D remains unclear. The assigned J gene may be wrong: the sequence end matches TRBJ2-1 better. Germline CDR1 KGHDR, CDR2 SFDVKD. There are 15 residues in the CDR3. The CDR3 DNA follows: TGTGCCACCAGTGATCCACAAAGCACCTACAATGAGCAGTTCTTC. It encodes CATSDPQSTYNEQFF.

The rearrangement links TRBV12-3 or TRBV12-4 to TRBJ2-3; 11 bases line up with TRBD2. The CDR3 has 13 residues. V lost 8 bases and J lost 5; bases outside the gene matches: 3. The CDR3 region has the DNA TGTGCCAGCCTAGCGGGGGGTCTAGATACGCAGTATTTT. Its protein product is CASLAGGLDTQYF.

This clonotype was detected ten times or more. The rearrangement joins TRBV7-2 to TRBJ1-5; D gene ambiguous. The ends were cut back, 0 bases at V and 6 bases at J, with 9 bases in the middle. The germline gives CDR1 SGHTA, CDR2 FQGNSA. The CDR3 sequence is 14 residues long. The CDR3 protein is CASSLASEVQPQHF. CDR3 DNA: TGTGCCAGCAGCTTAGCGTCTGAGGTTCAGCCCCAGCATTTT.

This clonotype occurred many times. The rearrangement uses TRBV12-3 or TRBV12-4 and TRBJ1-2, with TRBD1 matching 7 bases. CDR3 length: 14 amino acids. J lost 4 bases, V lost 5 bases, and 7 bases had no gene match. The CDR3 here is CASSPRTGAYGYTF. The CDR3 bases are TGTGCCAGCAGTCCGCGGACAGGCGCCTATGGCTACACCTTC.

The chain uses TRBV2 and TRBJ2-7, with TRBD1 identical over 7 bases. The junction had 8 bases not matched to a gene; V was cut back by 6 bases and J by 9 bases. Germline lookup yields CDR1 SNHLY and CDR2 FYNNEI. CDR3 length: 12 residues. Here the CDR3 reads CASSTGTVRQYF. DNA of the CDR3: TGTGCCAGCAGCACCGGGACAGTTCGGCAGTACTTC.

The V call is TRBV29-1, the J call TRBJ2-7, with D possibly being TRBD1 or TRBD2 (5 bases each). The CDR3 sequence is 13 residues long. Germline lookup yields CDR1 SQVTM and CDR2 ANQGSEA. V was cut by 6 bases and J by 4 bases, with 16 bases left in between. The CDR3, as DNA: TGCAGCGTAGCTGGGGCGGACTCGTACGAGCAGTACTTC. Residues: CSVAGADSYEQYF.

This clonotype was seen only a few times. The chain carries TRBV9 and TRBJ2-2; D is ambiguous. Between the trimmed V and J ends, which lost 7 bases and 4 bases, there was a span of 14 bases. Germline V gene data show CDR1 as SGDLS and CDR2 as YYNGEE. The CDR3 contains 14 residues. In DNA, the CDR3 is TGTGCCAGCTCAACACCTACGACCACCGGGGAGCTGTTTTTT. Protein sequence: CASSTPTTTGELFF. The variable domain in full, completed from reference TRBV9 and TRBJ2-2, reads DSGVTQTPKHLITATGQRVTLRCSPRSGDLSVYWYQQSLDQGLQFLIQYYNGEERAKGNILERFSAQQFPDLHSELNLSSLELGDSALYFCASSTPTTTGELFFGEGSRLTVL.

This clonotype showed up many times. V usage is TRBV12-3 or TRBV12-4 and J usage is TRBJ2-2; D remains ambiguous. The CDR3 length is 14 residues. V was cut by 5 bases and J by 1 base, with 8 bases left in between. CDR3 bases: TGTGCCAGCAGTATCTCAGGGAACACCGGGGAGCTGTTTTTT. The encoded protein is CASSISGNTGELFF.

This clonotype was detected only once. The J gene is TRBJ2-7, the V gene TRBV2; D is possibly TRBD1 (6 bases). Germline assignment: CDR1 SNHLY and CDR2 FYNNEI. V lost 6 bases to trimming and J lost 9 bases, with 12 bases between them. The CDR3 sequence is 11 residues long. The CDR3 here is CASSRDIGQYF. The CDR3, as DNA: TGTGCCAGCAGCCGGGACATTGGGCAGTACTTC.

Remarks on this clonotype: A read error may explain this, as a much larger clone is one base away. The V gene is TRBV11-2, the J gene TRBJ1-2; 9 nucleotides agree with TRBD1. The CDR3 extends over 15 amino acids. In germline, CDR1 is SGHAT, CDR2 FQNNGV. With V trimmed by 4 bases and J by 4 bases, 7 bases remained unmatched. The CDR3 DNA reads as TGTGCCAGCAGCTCGGACAGGGGTACTGGCTATGGCTACACCTTC. This encodes CASSSDRGTGYGYTF.

The chain joins TRBV20-1 to TRBJ1-2, with D perhaps matching TRBD1 (6 bases). The length of the CDR3 is 16 residues. The V end lost 0 bases, the J end lost 6 bases, and 20 bases lay between the germline ends. Germline-derived CDR1 and CDR2 are DFQATT and SNEGSKA (reference sequence). CDR3 nucleotide sequence: TGCAGTGCTAGAGATATGGGGGCAGGAGGGGAAGATGGCTACACCTTC. Translation gives CSARDMGAGGEDGYTF.

This clonotype was observed a handful of times. V gene TRBV3-1 combines with J gene TRBJ1-3; D unclear. Germline assignment: CDR1 LGHDT and CDR2 YNNKEL (reference sequence). The length of the CDR3 is 15 residues. V lost 4 bases, J lost 1 base, and 11 bases lay in between. The CDR3 bases are TGTGCCAGCAGCCCCGGACGGCTTTCTGGAAACACCATATATTTT. It translates to CASSPGRLSGNTIYF.

This clonotype was recorded at least ten times. The rearrangement links TRBV7-8 to TRBJ1-5; weak D call: TRBD1 (5 bases). The CDR3 sequence is 13 residues long. V lost 0 bases, J lost 10 bases, and 10 bases lay in between. Germline CDR1 and CDR2: SGHVS and FQNEAQ. The CDR3 DNA is TGTGCCAGCAGCTTAGCGTGGGGGAGACCCCAGCATTTT. This codes for CASSLAWGRPQHF.

Comments on this clonotype: Being one base from a much bigger clone, this may be a read error. The chain combines TRBV5-1 with TRBJ1-4; TRBD1 matches at 7 bases. V shed 9 bases, J shed 3 bases, and the junction held 8 bases outside the gene matches. The CDR3 contains 14 residues. The germline CDR1 and CDR2 sequences are SGHRS and YFSETQ. CDR3 nucleotides: TGCGCCACCAGGGTTGGGACAGCTAATGAAAAACTGTTTTTT. It is translated as CATRVGTANEKLFF.

The rearrangement links TRBV20-1 to TRBJ1-2; TRBD1 might be the D (5 bases). The CDR3 contains 13 residues. Looked up from germline, CDR1 is DFQATT and CDR2 is SNEGSKA (reference sequence). Between the trimmed V and J ends, which lost 0 bases and 5 bases, there was a span of 10 bases. CDR3 amino acids: CSAREQVAYGYTF. The CDR3, as DNA: TGCAGTGCTAGAGAACAGGTGGCGTATGGCTACACCTTC.

The genes are TRBV2 and TRBJ1-1; 8 bases fit TRBD1. Germline V gene sequence: CDR1 SNHLY, CDR2 FYNNEI. CDR3 length: 15 amino acids. V was pared by 5 bases and J by 4 bases, with 9 bases of the junction left unmatched. For the CDR3, the DNA is TGTGCCAGCAGTTATACCAGGGGGCTCGGCACTGAAGCTTTCTTT. Its translation is CASSYTRGLGTEAFF. Variable domain in full (rest from reference TRBV2 and TRBJ1-1): EPEVTQTPSHQVTQMGQEVILRCVPISNHLYFYWYRQILGQKVEFLVSFYNNEISEKSEIFDDQFSVERPDGSNFTLKIRSTKLEDSAMYFCASSYTRGLGTEAFFGQGTRLTVV.

The V and J genes are TRBV20-1 and TRBJ2-7; 8 bases are shared with TRBD1. V dropped 0 bases and J dropped 9; count of bases not matched to a gene: 4. The germline V gene has CDR1 DFQATT and CDR2 SNEGSKA (reference sequence). The CDR3 sequence is 12 residues long. CDR3 region: CSARETGTGQYF. The CDR3, as DNA: TGCAGTGCTAGAGAGACCGGGACAGGGCAGTACTTC.

V and J are TRBV7-2 and TRBJ1-4; D gene ambiguous. The CDR3 is made up of 16 amino acids. The germline V gene encodes CDR1 SGHTA and CDR2 FQGNSA. The V end lost 5 bases, the J end lost 6 bases, and 19 bases lay between the germline ends. The CDR3 is CASSAEMTQPDEKLFF. The CDR3 nucleotides read TGTGCCAGCAGCGCAGAGATGACACAGCCTGATGAAAAACTGTTTTTT.

This chain uses TRBV4-1 with TRBJ2-7; 7 bases map to TRBD1. Germline CDR1 reads MGHRA; CDR2 reads YSYEKL. J gave up 0 bases and V 0 bases, and 8 bases lay outside the gene matches. The length of the CDR3 is 17 residues. CDR3 protein: CASSQDWDGTVSYEQYF. As DNA, the CDR3 is TGCGCCAGCAGCCAAGATTGGGACGGGACAGTCTCCTACGAGCAGTACTTC.

Turning to this clonotype: This may come from a read error, since a much larger clone is one base off. The chain's CDR3 is CVSSQGFGSAYF. The CDR3 bases are TGCGTCAGCAGCCAAGGGTTCGGTAGTGCGTACTTC. The chain recombines TRBV4-1 with TRBJ2-7; D gene ambiguous. The CDR3 is made up of 12 amino acids. Germline values: CDR1 MGHRA, CDR2 YSYEKL.

This chain links TRBV9 with TRBJ1-6, with no clear D. With 5 bases removed from V and 3 bases from J, the gap between germline ends came to 9 bases. Germline CDR1 and CDR2: SGDLS and YYNGEE. The CDR3 extends over 14 amino acids. This CDR3 is CASSQDDYNSPLHF. The CDR3 region has the DNA TGTGCCAGCAGTCAGGACGACTATAATTCACCCCTCCACTTT.

This clonotype has ten or more counts. The CDR3 DNA sequence: TGTGCCAGCAGCTCGTTCTCATTCTCTGGGGCCAACGTCCTGACTTTC. It codes for CASSSFSFSGANVLTF. This chain connects TRBV11-3 to TRBJ2-6; D is unresolved. Trimming stripped 4 bases from V and 0 bases from J, with 10 bases between. The length of the CDR3 is 16 residues. Germline V gene sequence: CDR1 SGHNT, CDR2 YENEEA.

The sample holds a few counts of this clonotype. The chain has TRBV5-1 and TRBJ1-6; 9 bases map to TRBD1. With V trimmed by 4 bases and J by 9 bases, 11 bases remained unmatched. The CDR3 contains 16 residues. Germline CDR1 is SGHRS and CDR2 is YFSETQ. The CDR3 DNA sequence: TGCGCCAGCAGCCTAACATGGACAGGGGAGTTTTCACCCCTCCACTTT. It yields the protein CASSLTWTGEFSPLHF.

The chain recombines TRBV29-1 with TRBJ1-2, with 10 bases matching TRBD1. The CDR3 covers 15 residues. CDR1 is SQVTM, CDR2 ANQGSEA, per germline. With 6 bases clipped from V and 2 bases from J, the junction kept 9 bases outside the gene matches. In DNA, the CDR3 is TGCAGCGTGGGGACAGGGGCAGGGACAAACTATGGCTACACCTTC. Translating it yields CSVGTGAGTNYGYTF.